This T cell receptor beta chain was observed in a study of PD-1 blockade in mismatch repair-deficient tumors. Study information: Patients had eleven to twelve mismatch repair-deficient cancer types, all previously treated and progressing.

Mismatch repair deficiency was confirmed in all patients, by PCR or immunohistochemistry. TCR sequencing covered a few patients who responded to pembrolizumab. Measured with immunoSEQ multiplex PCR; TCRdb has only the in-frame clones, and not every one. The profile covers around 30,000 clones, with 80% appearing a single time and around 3.4% taken by the ten largest. Sequenced here: PBMCs, sampled around 6 weeks after starting pembrolizumab. The receptor was isolated from an adult with mismatch repair-deficient cancer.

DNA of the CDR3: TGCGCCAGCAGCCAAGATCGGAATGAAAAACTGTTTTTT. This sequence encodes CASSQDRNEKLFF. The genes are TRBV4-1 and TRBJ1-4; D is undetermined. CDR1 is MGHRA and CDR2 is YSYEKL in the germline V gene. V lost 0 bases and J lost 5, with 4 bases in between. The CDR3 runs to 13 residues.